Listed here are 15 T cell receptor beta chains from one sample, sequenced in a study of CD8 T cells in ankylosing spondylitis. The antigens for these receptors are not known. The study's findings and limits: Typical of ankylosing spondylitis blood, it appeared, was a TCR beta motif of under 10 highly homologous variants.

TCRdb reprocessed the 5' RACE reads with MiXCR, giving one entry per CDR3 protein. The repertoire holds some 800,000 distinct CDR3 sequences, with approximately 12% as singletons. The specimen was blood, either unsorted or a sorted T cell fraction (not recorded which). These receptors all come from a male donor with ankylosing spondylitis.

The J gene is TRBJ1-2, the V gene TRBV5-4, with D perhaps TRBD1 (6 bases). Germline lookup yields CDR1 SGHNT and CDR2 YYREEE (reference sequence). The CDR3 consists of 15 residues. Trimming took off 4 bases at V and 6 bases at J, with 19 bases between the two ends. Here the CDR3 DNA reads TGTGCCAGCAGCCCTCCGCGAACAGGGACGGATGGCTACACCTTC. It codes for CASSPPRTGTDGYTF.

This clonotype was observed many times. The genes are TRBV12-3 or TRBV12-4 and TRBJ1-2; a weak D match, TRBD1 (5 bases). The V and J ends lost 2 bases and 6 bases respectively, with 13 bases between them. The CDR3 spans 14 residues. As DNA, the CDR3 is TGTGCCAGCAGTTTAATCGCAGGGTGGGATGGCTACACCTTC. Protein product: CASSLIAGWDGYTF.

In its sample, this clonotype was seen many times. The chain combines TRBV20-1 with TRBJ1-1; unclear D gene. Trimming took 3 bases from V and 10 from J, leaving 15 bases between them. The CDR3 covers 12 residues. The V gene's germline CDR1 is DFQATT and CDR2 SNEGSKA (reference sequence). The CDR3 protein is CSARTRWGAAFF. DNA of the CDR3: TGCAGTGCTAGGACCCGATGGGGTGCAGCTTTCTTT.

This clonotype was seen many times. This chain uses TRBV29-1 with TRBJ1-1, with D unresolved. V lost 3 bases, J lost 6 bases, and 8 bases lay in between. The CDR3 is made up of 11 amino acids. From germline, CDR1 is SQVTM and CDR2 ANQGSEA. CDR3 residues: CSVDPGSEAFF. The CDR3 DNA is TGCAGCGTTGACCCGGGGTCTGAAGCTTTCTTT. The complete variable domain, with remaining parts taken from reference TRBV29-1 and TRBJ1-1, reads SAVISQKPSRDICQRGTSLTIQCQVDSQVTMMFWYRQQPGQSLTLIATANQGSEATYESGFVIDKFPISRPNLTFSTLTVSNMSPEDSSIYLCSVDPGSEAFFGQGTRLTVV.

V gene TRBV20-1 combines with J gene TRBJ2-1; unclear D gene. V lost 6 bases and J lost 2, with 14 bases in between. The CDR3 consists of 14 residues. Germline loops: CDR1 DFQATT, CDR2 SNEGSKA (reference sequence). CDR3 coding DNA: TGCAGTGCGAGAAACAAGGGAACCTACAATGAGCAGTTCTTC. Translated: CSARNKGTYNEQFF.

This rearrangement joins TRBV11-2 to TRBJ2-5; the match to TRBD1 covers 9 bases. V shed 3 bases, J shed 5 bases, and the junction held 7 bases outside the gene matches. The CDR3 has 15 residues. Germline V gene lookup returns CDR1 SGHAT and CDR2 FQNNGV. CDR3 coding DNA: TGTGCCAGCAGCTTCCCGGGACAGGGAGTCGAGACCCAGTACTTC. This codes for CASSFPGQGVETQYF.

The chain couples TRBV7-2 to TRBJ1-5; a weak D match, TRBD1 (6 bases). V lost 4 bases and J lost 4, with 11 bases in between. Germline V gives CDR1 SGHTA, CDR2 FQGNSA. This CDR3 has 14 residues. The CDR3 protein is CASSYQGLNQPQHF. CDR3 coding DNA: TGTGCCAGCAGCTACCAGGGGCTGAATCAGCCCCAGCATTTT.

Ten or more counts support this clonotype. This chain connects TRBV6-4 to TRBJ2-1; weak D call: TRBD2 (6 bases). Germline V gene sequence: CDR1 MRHNA, CDR2 SNTAGT. The CDR3 has 13 amino acids. V shed 5 bases and J shed 8 bases, with 13 bases lying between them. CDR3 nucleotides: TGTGCCAGCAGTCGAGTCAGGGACTATGAGCAGTTCTTC. It yields the protein CASSRVRDYEQFF.

Only a few counts were recorded for this clonotype. The chain links TRBV4-3 to TRBJ2-1; D could derive from TRBD1 or TRBD2 (5 bases each). Germline CDR1 LGHNA, CDR2 YSLEER. The V gene lost 0 bases and the J gene lost 0 bases, with 15 bases spanning the gap. This CDR3 comprises 18 residues. DNA of the CDR3: TGCGCCAGCAGCCAAGATGGGGGAGCGGCAAGCTCCTACAATGAGCAGTTCTTC. Protein sequence: CASSQDGGAASSYNEQFF.

J is TRBJ1-1 and V is TRBV6-5; a possible D gene is TRBD1 (6 bases). The V gene lost 2 bases and the J gene lost 6 bases, with 13 bases spanning the gap. Germline loops: CDR1 MNHEY, CDR2 SVGAGI. The CDR3 has 14 residues. The CDR3 sequence: CASSYTVQGSEAFF. The CDR3, as DNA: TGTGCCAGCAGTTACACTGTACAGGGATCTGAAGCTTTCTTT.

This clonotype was observed a handful of times. This chain uses TRBV6-5 with TRBJ2-7, with 8 bases identical to TRBD1. This CDR3 is 15 amino acids long. Germline trimming cut 0 bases from V and 3 bases from J; bases unmatched to any gene: 4. Germline-derived CDR1 and CDR2 are MNHEY and SVGAGI. The CDR3 DNA reads TGTGCCAGCAGTTACTCCGCCGACAGGGGCTACGAGCAGTACTTC. Its protein is CASSYSADRGYEQYF.

The V call is TRBV20-1, the J call TRBJ1-2; 10 bases fit TRBD1. The germline CDR1 and CDR2 sequences are DFQATT and SNEGSKA (reference sequence). V lost 5 bases to trimming and J lost 7 bases; unmatched junction nucleotides: 4. The CDR3 extends over 12 amino acids. In nucleotides, the CDR3 is TGCAGTGCTGCGACAGGGGGCGGTGGCTACACCTTC. It specifies CSAATGGGGYTF.

The J gene is TRBJ2-7, the V gene TRBV5-1; 7 bases align to TRBD1. The V gene end was trimmed by 0 bases and the J gene end by 5 bases; junction bases not matched to a gene: 8. The CDR3 is made up of 15 amino acids. Germline V CDR1 and CDR2: SGHRS, YFSETQ. The CDR3: CASSLEGAFDNEQYF. The CDR3 coding sequence is TGCGCCAGCAGCTTGGAGGGGGCATTTGATAACGAGCAGTACTTC.

A few counts support this clonotype. The chain carries TRBV20-1 and TRBJ1-4; possible D gene TRBD1, 6 bases. Germline V gives CDR1 DFQATT, CDR2 SNEGSKA (reference sequence). This CDR3 has 13 amino acids. The CDR3 nucleotides are TGCAGCGTCGCGGCGGGGGGCTTGGAAAAACTGTTTTTT. It is translated as CSVAAGGLEKLFF.

A remark on this clonotype: An end of the junction does not agree with germline; a read error may underlie this. The chain employs TRBV20-1 and TRBJ2-3, with D tentatively TRBD2 (5 bases). The CDR3 is 12 amino acids. The V gene's germline CDR1 is DFQATT and CDR2 SNEGSKA (reference sequence). The CDR3 loop is CSAGETRDTRYF. CDR3 nucleotide sequence: TGCAGTGCCGGGGAGACCAGAGATACGCGGTATTTT.